These 2 T cell receptor beta chains share one sample of origin, sequenced in a study of blood T cells in healthy people across ages. Sample-barcoded 5' priming and a J-beta primer mix drove a second PCR of roughly 6 to 12 cycles. Each CDR3 protein is one row after TCRdb ran MiXCR on the 5' RACE reads. This sample has roughly 1.5 million distinct CDR3 sequences, with roughly two fifths found just once. Material: blood. The origin of the receptors is a woman aged 18-35 years in good health.

The V and J genes are TRBV6-1 and TRBJ2-1; D is perhaps TRBD1 (6 bases). CDR1 is MNHNS, CDR2 SASEGT, per germline. Trimming removed 5 bases from V and 6 bases from J, with 20 bases in between. The CDR3 consists of 16 residues. The CDR3 DNA reads TGTGCCAGCAGTAAAGACCGGAAAGGGGGTAGCAATGAGCAGTTCTTC. Translation: CASSKDRKGGSNEQFF.

The chain joins TRBV30 to TRBJ1-1, with 7 bases fitting TRBD1. J was trimmed by 3 bases and V by 3 bases; bases with no gene match: 7. Germline V gene data show CDR1 as GTSNPN and CDR2 as SVGIG (reference sequence). The CDR3 runs 14 residues. The CDR3 spells CAWSSTGSDTEAFF. Here the CDR3 DNA reads TGTGCCTGGAGCTCGACAGGGTCGGACACTGAAGCTTTCTTT.